Listed below are T cell receptor beta chains from one sample, sequenced in a study of graft-versus-host responses after intestinal transplantation. No antigen has been identified for these receptors. Measured with immunoSEQ multiplex PCR; TCRdb has only the in-frame clones, and not every one. The table lists 60,000 to 65,000 clones, 90% of them singletons, with roughly 1.6% in the top ten. The sample was unstimulated CD8+ T cells sorted from spleen or lymph node cells, taken before transplant. The receptor set was obtained from a human donor who was the organ donor for an intestinal transplant. Both conserved end residues are part of each CDR3. The order of the fields is J gene, clone size, V gene, D gene, CDR3 protein, CDR3 DNA. A D gene is named only where the DNA matches it firmly. Clone size is shown for a subset of rows, as once, few, many or a class of expanded clone.

>TRBJ2-7|NA|TRBV7-8|TRBD2
CASSFQLAGGARLGYF
TGTGCCAGCAGCTTTCAGCTAGCGGGAGGCGCCAGACTCGGGTACTTC
>TRBJ1-2|NA|TRBV11-2|NA
CASSLYLQGWDYGYTF
TGTGCCAGCAGCTTATATTTGCAGGGTTGGGACTATGGCTACACCTTC
>TRBJ2-3|once|TRBV12-5|NA
CASGYNLTGSGTDTQYF
TGTGCTAGTGGTTACAACCTCACAGGGTCGGGGACAGATACGCAGTATTTT
>TRBJ2-5|NA|TRBV5-4|NA
CASSEVPQETQYF
TGTGCCAGCAGCGAGGTCCCTCAAGAGACCCAGTACTTC
>TRBJ1-4|NA|TRBV11-2|NA
CASSQQGGRPVLNGEKLFF
TGTGCCAGCAGCCAACAAGGAGGACGCCCCGTGTTGAATGGTGAAAAACTGTTTTTT
>TRBJ2-1|NA|TRBV29-1|TRBD2
CSVGTSGRYNEQFF
TGCAGCGTTGGGACTAGCGGGAGATACAATGAGCAGTTCTTC
>TRBJ2-1|once|TRBV25-1|TRBD2
CASSRSSGRSYNEQFF
TGTGCCAGCAGTCGGTCTAGCGGGAGATCCTACAATGAGCAGTTCTTC
>TRBJ1-1|NA|TRBV28|NA
CATYRGARDIAEAFF
TGTGCCACCTACCGAGGAGCCAGGGATATCGCTGAAGCTTTCTTT
>TRBJ1-2|NA|TRBV4-3|TRBD1
CASSQDRTGGNGYTF
TGCGCCAGCAGCCAAGATAGGACAGGGGGCAATGGCTACACCTTC
>TRBJ2-2|NA|TRBV4-3|NA
CASSQDLSRAGELFF
TGCGCCAGCAGCCAAGATCTATCCCGAGCCGGGGAGCTGTTTTTT
>TRBJ2-2|NA|TRBV18|NA
CASSPPVGTDMNTGELFF
TGTGCCAGCTCACCACCGGTCGGGACTGACATGAACACCGGGGAGCTGTTTTTT
>TRBJ1-1|NA|TRBV7-6|TRBD1
CASSLSGGTEAFF
TGTGCCAGCAGCTTATCAGGGGGCACTGAAGCTTTCTTT
>TRBJ1-1|once|TRBV27|TRBD1
CASSQDRGSNTEAFF
TGTGCCAGCAGTCAAGACAGGGGATCAAACACTGAAGCTTTCTTT
>TRBJ2-7|NA|TRBV2|TRBD2
CASSEVSGRVYEQYF
TGTGCCAGCAGTGAGGTTAGCGGGAGAGTCTACGAGCAGTACTTC
>TRBJ1-1|NA|TRBV7-9|NA
CASSLGGGTEAFF
TGTGCCAGCAGCTTAGGGGGGGGCACTGAAGCTTTCTTT
>TRBJ2-1|NA|TRBV13|NA
CASSFRGSSDDEQFF
TGTGCCAGCAGCTTCCGTGGGAGTAGCGACGATGAGCAGTTCTTC
>TRBJ1-2|NA|TRBV6-5|NA
CASTGVWGSNYGYTF
TGTGCCAGCACAGGGGTTTGGGGTTCTAACTATGGCTACACCTTC
>TRBJ2-7|NA|TRBV9|NA
CASSVGSSSYEQYF
TGTGCCAGCAGCGTAGGGAGCAGCTCCTACGAGCAGTACTTC
>TRBJ2-2|NA|TRBV19|TRBD1
CASSTQRQGDTGELFF
TGTGCCAGTAGTACCCAAAGACAGGGGGACACCGGGGAGCTGTTTTTT
>TRBJ2-1|NA|TRBV19|NA
CASSDSWSSYNEQFF
TGTGCCAGTAGTGATTCGTGGAGCTCCTACAATGAGCAGTTCTTC